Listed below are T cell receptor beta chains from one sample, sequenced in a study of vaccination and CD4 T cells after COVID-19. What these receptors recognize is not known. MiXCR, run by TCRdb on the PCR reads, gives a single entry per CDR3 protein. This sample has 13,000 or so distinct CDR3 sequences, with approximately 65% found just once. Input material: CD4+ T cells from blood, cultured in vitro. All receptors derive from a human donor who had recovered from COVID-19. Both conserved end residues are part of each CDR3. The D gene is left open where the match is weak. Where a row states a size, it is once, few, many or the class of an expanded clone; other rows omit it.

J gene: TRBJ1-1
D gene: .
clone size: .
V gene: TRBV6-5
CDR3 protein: CASSYSRGNTEAFF
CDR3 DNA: TGTGCCAGCAGTTACAGCAGGGGGAACACTGAAGCTTTCTTT

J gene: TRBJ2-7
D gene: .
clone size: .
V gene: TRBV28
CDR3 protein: CASSFLRTVVDEQYF
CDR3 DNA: TGTGCCAGCAGTTTCCTCCGGACAGTCGTGGACGAGCAGTACTTC

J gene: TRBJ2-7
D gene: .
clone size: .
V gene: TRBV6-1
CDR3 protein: CASSRYRIRGGAYEQYF
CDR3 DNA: TGTGCCAGCAGTAGGTATCGAATTCGTGGAGGCGCCTACGAGCAGTACTTC

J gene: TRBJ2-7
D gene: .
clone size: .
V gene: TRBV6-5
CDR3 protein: CASSSMFYEQYF
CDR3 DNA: TGTGCCAGCAGTTCGATGTTCTACGAGCAGTACTTC

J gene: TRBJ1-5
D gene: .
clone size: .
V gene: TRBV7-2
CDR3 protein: CASSAQGGQPQHF
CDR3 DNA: TGTGCCAGCAGCGCCCAAGGCGGTCAGCCCCAGCATTTT

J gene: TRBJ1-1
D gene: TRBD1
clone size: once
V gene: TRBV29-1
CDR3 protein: CSVEGGDREAFF
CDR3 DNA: TGCAGCGTTGAAGGGGGGGACAGGGAAGCTTTCTTT

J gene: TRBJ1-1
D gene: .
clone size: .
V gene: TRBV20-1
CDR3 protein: CSAIHWNTEAFF
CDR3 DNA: TGCAGTGCTATCCACTGGAACACTGAAGCTTTCTTT

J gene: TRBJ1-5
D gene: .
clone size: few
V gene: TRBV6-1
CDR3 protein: CASSATSWGNQPQHF
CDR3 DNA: TGTGCCAGCAGTGCAACATCATGGGGCAATCAGCCCCAGCATTTT

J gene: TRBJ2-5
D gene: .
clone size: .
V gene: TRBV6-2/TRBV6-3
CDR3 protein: CASSLERQETQYF
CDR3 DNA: TGTGCCAGCAGTTTGGAACGCCAAGAGACCCAGTACTTC

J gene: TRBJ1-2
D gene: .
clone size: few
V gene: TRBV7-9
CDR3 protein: CASSLAAGNYGYTF
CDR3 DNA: TGTGCCAGCAGCTTAGCAGCGGGAAACTATGGCTACACCTTC

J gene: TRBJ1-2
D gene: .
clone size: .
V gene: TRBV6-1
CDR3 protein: CAGDPRTSNYGYTF
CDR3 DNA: TGTGCTGGGGACCCCCGGACGTCTAACTATGGCTACACCTTC

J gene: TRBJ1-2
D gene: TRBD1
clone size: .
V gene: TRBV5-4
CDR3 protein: CASSSGTAYGYTF
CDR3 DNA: TGTGCCAGCAGCTCCGGGACAGCCTATGGCTACACCTTC

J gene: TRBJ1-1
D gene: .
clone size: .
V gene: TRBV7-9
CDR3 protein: CASSFEYEAFF
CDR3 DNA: TGTGCCAGCAGCTTTGAGTATGAAGCTTTCTTT

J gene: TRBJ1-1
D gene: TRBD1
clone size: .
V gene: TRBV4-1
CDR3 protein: CASSPREGQPQAFF
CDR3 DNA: TGCGCCAGCAGCCCCAGAGAGGGACAGCCGCAAGCTTTCTTT

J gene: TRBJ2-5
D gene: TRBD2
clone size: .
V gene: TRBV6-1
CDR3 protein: CASSERGTKETQYF
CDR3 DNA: TGTGCCAGCAGCGAGCGGGGGACTAAGGAGACCCAGTACTTC

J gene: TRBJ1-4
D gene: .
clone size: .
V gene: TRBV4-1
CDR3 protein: CASSQLRQSNEKLFF
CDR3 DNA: TGCGCCAGCAGCCAATTGCGACAGAGCAATGAAAAACTGTTTTTT

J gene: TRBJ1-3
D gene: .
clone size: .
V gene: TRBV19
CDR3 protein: CASSILRGNTIYF
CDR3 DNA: TGTGCCAGTAGTATCTTACGTGGAAACACCATATATTTT

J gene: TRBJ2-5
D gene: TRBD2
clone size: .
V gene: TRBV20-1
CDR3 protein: CSARVSRLAGGLGGETQYF
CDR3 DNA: TGCAGTGCTAGAGTTTCGAGGCTAGCGGGAGGGCTGGGGGGAGAGACCCAGTACTTC

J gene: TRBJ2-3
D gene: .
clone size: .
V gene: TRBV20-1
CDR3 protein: CSASVGLFTDTQYF
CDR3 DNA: TGCAGTGCTAGCGTCGGACTGTTCACAGATACGCAGTATTTT

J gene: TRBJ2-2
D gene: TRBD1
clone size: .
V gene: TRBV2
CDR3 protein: CATTGVSNANTGELFF
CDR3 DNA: TGTGCCACTACAGGGGTGTCGAACGCGAACACCGGGGAGCTGTTTTTT

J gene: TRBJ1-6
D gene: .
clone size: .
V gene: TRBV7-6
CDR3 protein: CATGPVNNSPLHF
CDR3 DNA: TGTGCCACAGGGCCGGTAAATAATTCACCCCTCCACTTT

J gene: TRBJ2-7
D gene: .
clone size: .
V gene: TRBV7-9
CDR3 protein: CASSPTDSFYEQYF
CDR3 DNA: TGTGCCAGCAGCCCTACGGACAGCTTCTACGAGCAGTACTTC

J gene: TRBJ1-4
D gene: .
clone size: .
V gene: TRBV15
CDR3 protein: CATSRDVGTVEQLFF
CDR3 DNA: TGCGCCACCAGCAGAGATGTCGGGACCGTCGAGCAACTGTTTTTT

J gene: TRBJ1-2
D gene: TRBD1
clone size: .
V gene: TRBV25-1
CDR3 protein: CASSSRDRENGYTF
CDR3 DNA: TGTGCCAGCAGTTCCCGGGACAGGGAGAATGGCTACACCTTC

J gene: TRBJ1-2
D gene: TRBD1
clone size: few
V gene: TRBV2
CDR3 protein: CASSPDRGLGYGYTF
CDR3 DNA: TGTGCCAGCAGCCCGGACAGGGGGCTGGGCTATGGCTACACCTTC

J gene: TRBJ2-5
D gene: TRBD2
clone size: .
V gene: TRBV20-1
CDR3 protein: CSARVGGSFPYF
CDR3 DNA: TGCAGTGCTAGAGTCGGCGGGAGTTTCCCGTACTTC

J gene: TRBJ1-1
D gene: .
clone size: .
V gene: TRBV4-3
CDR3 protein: CASSHPDGGGTEAFF
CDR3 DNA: TGCGCCAGCAGCCACCCGGACGGAGGGGGCACTGAAGCTTTCTTT

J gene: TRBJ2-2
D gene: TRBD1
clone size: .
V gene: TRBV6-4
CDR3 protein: CASSARQGDTGELFF
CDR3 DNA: TGTGCCAGCAGTGCACGACAGGGGGACACCGGGGAGCTGTTTTTT

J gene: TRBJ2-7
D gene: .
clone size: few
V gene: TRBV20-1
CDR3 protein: CSASLQPLSSYEQYF
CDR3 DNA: TGCAGTGCTAGTCTACAGCCCCTATCTTCCTACGAGCAGTACTTC

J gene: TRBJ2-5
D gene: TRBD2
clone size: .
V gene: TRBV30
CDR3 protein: CAWSGGGVRETQYF
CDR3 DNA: TGTGCCTGGAGTGGGGGGGGGGTAAGAGAGACCCAGTACTTC

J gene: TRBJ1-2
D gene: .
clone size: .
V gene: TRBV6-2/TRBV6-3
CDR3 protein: CASTTGTDGGYTF
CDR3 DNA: TGTGCCAGCACCACAGGGACGGACGGAGGCTACACCTTC

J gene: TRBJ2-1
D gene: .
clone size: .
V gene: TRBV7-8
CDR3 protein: CASSDRNEQFF
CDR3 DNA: TGTGCCAGCAGCGACAGAAATGAGCAGTTCTTC

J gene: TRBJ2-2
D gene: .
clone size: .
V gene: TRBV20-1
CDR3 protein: CSAGQRSNTGELFF
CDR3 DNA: TGCAGTGCTGGACAGCGATCGAACACCGGGGAGCTGTTTTTT

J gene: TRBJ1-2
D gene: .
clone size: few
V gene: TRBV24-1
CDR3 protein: CATSDPRQGKDGYTF
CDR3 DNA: TGTGCCACCAGTGATCCCAGGCAGGGTAAGGATGGCTACACCTTC

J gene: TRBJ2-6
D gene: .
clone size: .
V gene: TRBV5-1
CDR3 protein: CASKRVTGANVLTF
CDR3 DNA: TGCGCCAGCAAGCGGGTTACTGGGGCCAACGTCCTGACTTTC

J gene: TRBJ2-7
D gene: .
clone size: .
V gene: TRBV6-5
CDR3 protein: CASSYQGSSYEQYF
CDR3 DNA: TGTGCCAGCAGTTACCAGGGAAGCTCCTACGAGCAGTACTTC

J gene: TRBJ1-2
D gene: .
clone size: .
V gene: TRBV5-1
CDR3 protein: CASSPEGVANYGYTF
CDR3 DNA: TGCGCCAGCAGCCCCGAGGGCGTAGCTAACTATGGCTACACCTTC

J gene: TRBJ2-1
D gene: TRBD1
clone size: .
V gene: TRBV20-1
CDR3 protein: CSALGTGYNEQFF
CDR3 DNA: TGCAGTGCTCTAGGGACAGGTTACAATGAGCAGTTCTTC

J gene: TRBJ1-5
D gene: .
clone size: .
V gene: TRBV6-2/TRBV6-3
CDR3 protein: CASSYVTADQPQHF
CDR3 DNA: TGTGCCAGCAGTTACGTGACGGCAGATCAGCCCCAGCATTTT

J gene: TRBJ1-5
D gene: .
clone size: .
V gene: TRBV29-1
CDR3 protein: CSVAQNENQPQHF
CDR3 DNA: TGCAGCGTTGCACAGAACGAGAATCAGCCCCAGCATTTT

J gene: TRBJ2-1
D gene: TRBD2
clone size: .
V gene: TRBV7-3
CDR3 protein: CASSLGTSGIGEQFF
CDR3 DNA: TGTGCCAGCAGCTTGGGGACTAGCGGGATCGGTGAGCAGTTCTTC

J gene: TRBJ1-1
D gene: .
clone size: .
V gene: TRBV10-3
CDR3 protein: CASRRGEDTEAFF
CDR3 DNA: TGTGCCTCCAGGCGGGGGGAGGACACTGAAGCTTTCTTT

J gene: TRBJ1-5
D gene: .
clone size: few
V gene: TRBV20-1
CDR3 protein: CSARDLRSGQPQHF
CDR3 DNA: TGCAGTGCTAGAGATCTGAGGAGTGGACAGCCCCAGCATTTT

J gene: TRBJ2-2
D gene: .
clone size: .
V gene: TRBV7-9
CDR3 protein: CASSFYGTNTGELFF
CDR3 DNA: TGTGCCAGCAGCTTCTATGGGACGAACACCGGGGAGCTGTTTTTT

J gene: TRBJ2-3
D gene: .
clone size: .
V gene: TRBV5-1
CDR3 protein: CASSLAVRGSTDTQYF
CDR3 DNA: TGCGCCAGCAGCTTGGCCGTACGGGGTAGCACAGATACGCAGTATTTT

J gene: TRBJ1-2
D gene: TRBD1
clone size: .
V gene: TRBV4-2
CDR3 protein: CASSQGQGLGSYTF
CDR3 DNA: TGTGCCAGCAGCCAAGGACAGGGCCTCGGAAGCTACACCTTC